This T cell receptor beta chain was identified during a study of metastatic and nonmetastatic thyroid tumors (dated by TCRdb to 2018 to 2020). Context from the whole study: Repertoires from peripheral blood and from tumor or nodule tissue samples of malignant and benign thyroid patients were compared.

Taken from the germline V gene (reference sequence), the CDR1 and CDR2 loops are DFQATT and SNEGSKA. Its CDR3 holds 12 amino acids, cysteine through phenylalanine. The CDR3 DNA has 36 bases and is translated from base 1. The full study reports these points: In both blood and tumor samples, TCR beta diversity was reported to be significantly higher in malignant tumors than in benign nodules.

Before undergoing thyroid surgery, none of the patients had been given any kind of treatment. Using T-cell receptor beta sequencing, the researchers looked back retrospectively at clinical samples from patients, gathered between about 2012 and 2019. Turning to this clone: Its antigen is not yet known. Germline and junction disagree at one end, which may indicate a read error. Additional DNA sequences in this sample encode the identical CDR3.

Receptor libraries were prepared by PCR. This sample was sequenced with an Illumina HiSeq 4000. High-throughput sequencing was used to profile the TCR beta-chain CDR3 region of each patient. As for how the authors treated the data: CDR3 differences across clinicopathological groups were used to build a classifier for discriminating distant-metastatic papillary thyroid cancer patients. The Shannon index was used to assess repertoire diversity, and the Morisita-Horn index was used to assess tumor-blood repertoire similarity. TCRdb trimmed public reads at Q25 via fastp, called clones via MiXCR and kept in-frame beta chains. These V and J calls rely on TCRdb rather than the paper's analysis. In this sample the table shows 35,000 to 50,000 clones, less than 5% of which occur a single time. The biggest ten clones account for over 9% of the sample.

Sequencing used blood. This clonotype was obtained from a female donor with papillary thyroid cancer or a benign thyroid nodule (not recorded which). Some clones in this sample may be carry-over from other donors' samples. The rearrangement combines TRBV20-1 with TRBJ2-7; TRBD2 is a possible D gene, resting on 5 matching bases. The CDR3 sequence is CGAHRGSYEQYF. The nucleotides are TGCGGTGCTCATCGGGGCTCCTACGAGCAGTACTTC.